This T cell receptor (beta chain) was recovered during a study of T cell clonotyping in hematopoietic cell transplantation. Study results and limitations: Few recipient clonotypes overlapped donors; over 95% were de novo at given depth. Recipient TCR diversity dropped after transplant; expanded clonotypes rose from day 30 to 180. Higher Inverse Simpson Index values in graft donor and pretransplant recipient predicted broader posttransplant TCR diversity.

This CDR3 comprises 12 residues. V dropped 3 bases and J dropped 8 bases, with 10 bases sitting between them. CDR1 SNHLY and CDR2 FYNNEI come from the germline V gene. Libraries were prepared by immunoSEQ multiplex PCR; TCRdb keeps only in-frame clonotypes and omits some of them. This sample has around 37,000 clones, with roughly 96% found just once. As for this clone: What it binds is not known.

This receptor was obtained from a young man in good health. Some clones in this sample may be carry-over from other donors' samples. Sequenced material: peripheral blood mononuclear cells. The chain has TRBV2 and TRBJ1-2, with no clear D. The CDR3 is CASSESDRGYTF. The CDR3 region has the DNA TGTGCCAGCAGTGAGTCCGACCGAGGCTACACCTTC.